This T cell receptor beta chain was identified in a study of blood T cell repertoires in COVID-19. Study context: From T cells, B-cell-depleted T cells, or PBMCs came the material, which was cDNA or gDNA.

This CDR3 comprises 15 residues. Germline CDR1 and CDR2: KGHSH and LQKENI. V was shortened by 3 bases and J by 0 bases, with 6 bases between the two germline ends. Profiling relied on immunoSEQ multiplex PCR, and the TCRdb table lists in-frame clones only, not all of them. The table records about 300,000 clones, about 87% of them present only once. Source material: peripheral blood. The sequence derives from a woman aged 30 to 39 who had recovered from COVID-19. V and J are TRBV18 and TRBJ2-6, with a weak D call TRBD1 (5 bases). As DNA, the CDR3 is TGTGCCAGCTCACCGCAGGGCTCTGGGGCCAACGTCCTGACTTTC. This sequence encodes CASSPQGSGANVLTF.